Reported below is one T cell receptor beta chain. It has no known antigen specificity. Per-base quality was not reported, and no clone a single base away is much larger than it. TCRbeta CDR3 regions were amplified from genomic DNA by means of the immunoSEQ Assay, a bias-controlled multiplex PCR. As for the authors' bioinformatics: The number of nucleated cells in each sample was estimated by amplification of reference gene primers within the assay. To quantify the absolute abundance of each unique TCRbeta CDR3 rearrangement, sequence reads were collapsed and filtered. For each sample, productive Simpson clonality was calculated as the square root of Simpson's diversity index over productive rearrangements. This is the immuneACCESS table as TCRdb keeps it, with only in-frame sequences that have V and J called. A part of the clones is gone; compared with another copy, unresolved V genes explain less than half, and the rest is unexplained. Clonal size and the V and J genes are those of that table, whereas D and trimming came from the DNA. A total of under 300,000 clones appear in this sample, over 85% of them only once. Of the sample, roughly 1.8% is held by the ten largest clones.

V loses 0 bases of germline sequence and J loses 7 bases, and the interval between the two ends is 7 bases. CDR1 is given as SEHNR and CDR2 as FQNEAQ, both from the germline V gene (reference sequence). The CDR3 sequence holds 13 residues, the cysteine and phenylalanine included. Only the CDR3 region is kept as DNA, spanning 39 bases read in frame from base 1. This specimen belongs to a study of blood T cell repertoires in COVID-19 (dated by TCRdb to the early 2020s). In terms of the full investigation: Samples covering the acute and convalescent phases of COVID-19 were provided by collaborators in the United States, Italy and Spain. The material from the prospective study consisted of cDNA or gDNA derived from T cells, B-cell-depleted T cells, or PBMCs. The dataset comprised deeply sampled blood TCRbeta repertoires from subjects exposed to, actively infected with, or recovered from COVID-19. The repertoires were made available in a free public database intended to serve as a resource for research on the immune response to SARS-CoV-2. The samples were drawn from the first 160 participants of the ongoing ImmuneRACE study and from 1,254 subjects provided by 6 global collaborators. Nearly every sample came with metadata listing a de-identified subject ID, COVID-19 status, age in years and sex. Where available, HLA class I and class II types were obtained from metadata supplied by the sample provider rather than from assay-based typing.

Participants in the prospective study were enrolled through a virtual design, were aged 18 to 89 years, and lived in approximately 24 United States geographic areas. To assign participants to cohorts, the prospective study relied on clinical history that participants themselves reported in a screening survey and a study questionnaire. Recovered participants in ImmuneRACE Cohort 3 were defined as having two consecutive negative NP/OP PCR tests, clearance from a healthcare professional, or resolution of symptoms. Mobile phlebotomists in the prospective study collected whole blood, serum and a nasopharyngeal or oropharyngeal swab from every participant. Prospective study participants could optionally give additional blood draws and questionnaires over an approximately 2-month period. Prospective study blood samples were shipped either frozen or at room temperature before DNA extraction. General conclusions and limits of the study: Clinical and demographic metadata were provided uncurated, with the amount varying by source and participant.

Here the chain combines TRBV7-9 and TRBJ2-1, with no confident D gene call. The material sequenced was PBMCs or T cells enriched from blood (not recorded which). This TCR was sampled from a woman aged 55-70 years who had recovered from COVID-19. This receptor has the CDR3 CASSLAFRNEQFF. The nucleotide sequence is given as TGTGCCAGCAGCTTAGCGTTCCGTAATGAGCAGTTCTTC.